These 27 T cell receptor beta chains share one sample of origin, sequenced in a study of T cell responses to AZD1222 COVID-19 vaccine. Libraries were prepared by immunoSEQ multiplex PCR; TCRdb keeps only in-frame clonotypes and omits some of them. The data hold about 63,000 clones, with roughly 85% observed a single time. The sample consisted of peripheral blood, taken on day 0 of AZD1222 vaccination. All receptors come from an adult in good health.

The table lists this clone with a few counts. The genes are TRBV15 and TRBJ1-5; possible D gene TRBD1, 6 bases. The CDR3 is made up of 17 amino acids. Trimming took off 4 bases at V and 0 bases at J, with 16 bases between the two ends. Germline CDR1 LNHNV, CDR2 YYDKDF (reference sequence). CDR3 sequence: CATSTISGAYSNQPQHF. CDR3 nucleotide sequence: TGTGCCACCAGCACCATCTCAGGGGCATATAGCAATCAGCCCCAGCATTTT.

A few counts support this clone. The rearrangement uses TRBV7-3 and TRBJ1-1, with D possibly matching TRBD1 (6 bases). This CDR3 region has 15 residues. V was pared by 5 bases and J by 2 bases, with 15 bases between. In germline, CDR1 is SGHTA, CDR2 FQGTGA. CDR3 residues: CASSLAGVGNTEAFF. Here the CDR3 DNA reads TGTGCCAGCAGCCTAGCAGGGGTGGGAAACACTGAAGCTTTCTTT.

The rearrangement uses TRBV20-1 and TRBJ2-3, with 8 bases aligning to TRBD2. This CDR3 is built from 10 residues. Germline V gives CDR1 DFQATT, CDR2 SNEGSKA (reference sequence). V lost 5 bases and J lost 11; bases outside the gene matches: 3. The CDR3 protein is CSALGLGQYF. CDR3 nucleotides: TGCAGTGCTTTGGGACTAGGGCAGTATTTT.

The rearrangement joins TRBV7-9 to TRBJ1-2; 8 positions match TRBD1. The germline V gene has CDR1 SEHNR and CDR2 FQNEAQ (reference sequence). V lost 1 base to trimming and J lost 5 bases; unmatched junction nucleotides: 3. This CDR3 spans 14 amino acids. This chain's CDR3 is CASSLETGVYGYTF. CDR3 sequence (DNA): TGTGCCAGCAGCTTAGAGACAGGGGTTTATGGCTACACCTTC.

This chain uses TRBV19 with TRBJ2-2; 9 nucleotides align to TRBD1. Germline V gene sequence: CDR1 LNHDA, CDR2 SQIVND (reference sequence). V was clipped by 1 base and J by 5 bases; unmatched bases: 11. The CDR3 has 18 residues. CDR3 DNA sequence: TGTGCCAGTAGTATAGGGCCGGGACAGGGTTTAGTGACCGGGGAGCTGTTTTTT. It is translated as CASSIGPGQGLVTGELFF.

The chain recombines TRBV25-1 with TRBJ1-6; D may be TRBD1 (5 bases). The V gene's germline CDR1 is MGHDK and CDR2 SYGVNS. V lost 3 bases and J lost 9, with 18 bases in between. This CDR3 has 16 residues. CDR3 bases: TGTGCCAGCAGTGACTTTGGGGGGACGGGCGGTTCACCCCTCCACTTT. It encodes CASSDFGGTGGSPLHF. Combining the CDR3 with reference TRBV25-1 and TRBJ1-6 gives the whole variable domain EADIYQTPRYLVIGTGKKITLECSQTMGHDKMYWYQQDPGMELHLIHYSYGVNSTEKGDLSSESTVSRIRTEHFPLTLESARPSHTSQYLCASSDFGGTGGSPLHFGNGTRLTVT.

This chain links TRBV6-5 with TRBJ1-4, with 8 nucleotides matching TRBD1. Germline CDR1 is MNHEY and CDR2 is SVGAGI. This CDR3 is built from 13 residues. Trimming at V came to 8 bases and at J to 8 bases, leaving 7 bases not matched to a gene. For the CDR3, the DNA is TGTGCCAGCTCAGACAGGGGTTGGGAAAAACTGTTTTTT. This encodes CASSDRGWEKLFF.

The chain employs TRBV10-2 and TRBJ2-7; D possibly matches TRBD1 or TRBD2 (5 bases each). Germline V gene data show CDR1 as WSHSY and CDR2 as SAAADI. V shed 6 bases and J shed 1 base, with 13 bases lying between them. The CDR3 runs to 14 residues. CDR3 DNA: TGCGCCAGCAGACCCGGGACCCGATCCTACGAGCAGTACTTC. Translating gives CASRPGTRSYEQYF.

This chain connects TRBV27 to TRBJ1-2; D may be TRBD1 (6 bases). The CDR3 is made up of 15 amino acids. V lost 3 bases and J 5 bases, leaving 16 bases between the germline ends. CDR1 is MNHEY and CDR2 is SMNVEV in the germline V gene (reference sequence). The DNA of the CDR3 is TGTGCCAGCAGTTTGATAGGGGGGGCTTCGTATGGCTACACCTTC. It is translated as CASSLIGGASYGYTF.

The chain couples TRBV19 to TRBJ2-1, with TRBD1 identical over 8 bases. This CDR3 is 16 amino acids long. CDR1 is LNHDA and CDR2 is SQIVND in the germline V gene (reference sequence). V was clipped by 5 bases and J by 4 bases; unmatched bases: 10. The CDR3 DNA is TGTGCCAGTAGTCTACAACTGAGACAGGGGTACAATGAGCAGTTCTTC. Its translation: CASSLQLRQGYNEQFF.

The V and J genes are TRBV5-8 and TRBJ1-1, with D maybe TRBD1 (5 bases). V was clipped by 2 bases and J by 2 bases, with 19 bases between them. The CDR3 is made up of 17 amino acids. Per the germline V gene, CDR1 is SGHTS and CDR2 is YDEGEE. CDR3 in DNA: TGTGCCAGCAGCTTCGTCTTTCAAGGGGCGACAAACACTGAAGCTTTCTTT. Protein sequence: CASSFVFQGATNTEAFF.

The CDR3 spells CAWSFGQGGTGELFF. The CDR3 nucleotides read TGTGCCTGGAGTTTCGGACAGGGTGGCACCGGGGAGCTGTTTTTT. V gene TRBV30 combines with J gene TRBJ2-2; TRBD1 agrees at 8 bases. The CDR3 has 15 amino acids. Germline V CDR1 and CDR2: GTSNPN, SVGIG (reference sequence). V lost 2 bases, J lost 4 bases, and 6 bases stayed unmatched.

The genes are TRBV18 and TRBJ2-7; 9 bases fit TRBD1. Germline CDR1 is KGHSH and CDR2 is LQKENI. The CDR3 has 14 amino acids. Germline trimming cut 3 bases from V and 1 base from J; bases unmatched to any gene: 1. In nucleotides, the CDR3 is TGTGCCAGCTCACCGGGACAGGGTTCCTACGAGCAGTACTTC. This gives the protein CASSPGQGSYEQYF.

This clone has just one count. The chain joins TRBV11-2 to TRBJ2-5, with TRBD2 matching over 10 bases. CDR3 size: 14 residues. Germline values: CDR1 SGHAT, CDR2 FQNNGV. V lost 5 bases to trimming and J lost 3 bases; unmatched junction nucleotides: 3. The CDR3 loop reads CASSTGLAEETQYF. CDR3 DNA sequence: TGTGCCAGCAGCACAGGACTAGCGGAAGAGACCCAGTACTTC.

The genes are TRBV29-1 and TRBJ1-2; 10 bases are a match to TRBD1. The germline CDR1 and CDR2 sequences are SQVTM and ANQGSEA. Trimming at V came to 5 bases and at J to 6 bases, leaving 3 bases not matched to a gene. The CDR3 is made up of 12 amino acids. DNA of the CDR3: TGCAGCGTTATGGGACAGGGGAATGGCTACACCTTC. It codes for CSVMGQGNGYTF. Supplemented by reference TRBV29-1 and TRBJ1-2, the full variable domain reads SAVISQKPSRDICQRGTSLTIQCQVDSQVTMMFWYRQQPGQSLTLIATANQGSEATYESGFVIDKFPISRPNLTFSTLTVSNMSPEDSSIYLCSVMGQGNGYTFGSGTRLTVV.

V gene TRBV4-1 combines with J gene TRBJ2-1; TRBD2 matches 10 bases. In germline, CDR1 is MGHRA, CDR2 YSYEKL. The CDR3 has 19 residues. V dropped 0 bases and J dropped 0; count of bases not matched to a gene: 8. For the CDR3, the DNA is TGCGCCAGCAGCCAAGAAATTGCAGCGGGGGGGATCTCCTACAATGAGCAGTTCTTC. Translating it yields CASSQEIAAGGISYNEQFF.

This chain uses TRBV5-1 with TRBJ2-3; TRBD1 might be the D (5 bases). Per germline, CDR1 SGHRS and CDR2 YFSETQ. V was shortened by 0 bases and J by 0 bases, with 8 bases between the two germline ends. The CDR3 contains 15 residues. The CDR3: CASSLVGVSTDTQYF. In nucleotides, the CDR3 is TGCGCCAGCAGCTTGGTAGGGGTTAGCACAGATACGCAGTATTTT.

The chain has TRBV6-1 and TRBJ1-5, with a possible D match to TRBD1 (6 bases). The CDR3 is made up of 16 amino acids. V was shortened by 2 bases and J by 4 bases, with 15 bases between the two germline ends. The germline V gene encodes CDR1 MNHNS and CDR2 SASEGT. The CDR3 nucleotides are TGTGCCAGCAGTGAATGGCGGGGGGGCGGTAATCAGCCCCAGCATTTT. Translation: CASSEWRGGGNQPQHF.

The V and J genes are TRBV19 and TRBJ2-7, with a weak D call TRBD1 (6 bases). The germline gives CDR1 LNHDA, CDR2 SQIVND (reference sequence). The V and J ends lost 3 bases and 2 bases respectively, with 11 bases between them. The CDR3 is made up of 14 amino acids. CDR3 DNA: TGTGCCAGTAGTATGGGCAGGGGACCCTACGAGCAGTACTTC. Translating gives CASSMGRGPYEQYF.

This clone was detected a few times. The chain couples TRBV11-3 to TRBJ2-2; D unresolved. The CDR3 is 16 residues long. Germline V gene sequence: CDR1 SGHNT, CDR2 YENEEA. V was trimmed by 4 bases and J by 4 bases, leaving 16 bases between them. DNA of the CDR3: TGTGCCAGCAGCTCCCGGCCGCCGCCCCTCACCGGGGAGCTGTTTTTT. It is translated as CASSSRPPPLTGELFF.

This chain links TRBV6-5 with TRBJ2-3; the D is unclear. Germline V lookup: CDR1 MNHEY, CDR2 SVGAGI. The V end was cut by 2 bases, the J end by 6 bases, with 15 bases between. The CDR3 covers 15 residues. The CDR3 protein is CASSYGQPLYDTQYF. DNA of the CDR3: TGTGCCAGCAGTTACGGGCAGCCTTTGTATGATACGCAGTATTTT.

In its sample, this clone was seen once. J is TRBJ1-1 and V is TRBV19; a possible D gene is TRBD1 (6 bases). CDR1 and CDR2 from the germline V gene are LNHDA and SQIVND (reference sequence). Trimming removed 3 bases from V and 4 bases from J, with 18 bases in between. The CDR3 length is 16 residues. The CDR3 reads CASSIGDTGSGTEAFF. The CDR3, as DNA: TGTGCCAGTAGTATCGGGGATACAGGGTCCGGCACTGAAGCTTTCTTT.

The rearrangement links TRBV12-3 or TRBV12-4 to TRBJ1-2, with no clear D. V lost 2 bases and J lost 4, with 8 bases in between. The CDR3 sequence is 13 residues long. This CDR3 reads CASSLNGIYGYTF. For the CDR3, the DNA is TGTGCCAGCAGTTTAAATGGCATCTATGGCTACACCTTC.

This chain links TRBV11-2 with TRBJ2-5, with 14 positions matching TRBD2. After removal of 5 bases from V and 2 bases from J, the junction contained 7 bases not matched to a gene. CDR3 length equals 17 residues. Germline-derived CDR1 and CDR2 are SGHAT and FQNNGV. The DNA of the CDR3 is TGTGCCAGCAGCCCGCGACTAGCGGGGGGGAGGCAAGAGACCCAGTACTTC. It specifies CASSPRLAGGRQETQYF.

The CDR3 DNA reads TGTGCCAGCACGTACGGGACAGGCGACTTCAAGTCGAAGACCCAGTACTTC. It codes for CASTYGTGDFKSKTQYF. The chain couples TRBV14 to TRBJ2-5, with 8 positions matching TRBD1. Losses at the gene ends were 7 bases for V and 6 bases for J; bases not matched to a gene: 19. Germline CDR1 is SGHDN and CDR2 is FVKESK. The CDR3 totals 17 residues.

CDR3 residues: CASSILGQGGNEQFF. CDR3 nucleotides: TGTGCCAGTAGTATTTTGGGACAGGGAGGAAATGAGCAGTTCTTC. V gene TRBV19 combines with J gene TRBJ2-1; 9 bases line up with TRBD1. There are 15 residues in the CDR3. The junction had 7 bases not matched to a gene; V was cut back by 3 bases and J by 7 bases. CDR1 and CDR2 from the germline V gene are LNHDA and SQIVND (reference sequence). Full variable domain (rest looked up from reference TRBV19 and TRBJ2-1): DGGITQSPKYLFRKEGQNVTLSCEQNLNHDAMYWYRQDPGQGLRLIYYSQIVNDFQKGDIAEGYSVSREKKESFPLTVTSAQKNPTAFYLCASSILGQGGNEQFFGPGTRLTVL.

There are a few counts of this clone. The rearrangement links TRBV11-2 to TRBJ2-7; D is undetermined. V lost 0 bases to trimming and J lost 3 bases, with 9 bases between them. CDR1 is SGHAT, CDR2 FQNNGV, per germline. This CDR3 region has 14 residues. The CDR3 region has the DNA TGTGCCAGCAGCTTAGATCTCGGAATCTACGAGCAGTACTTC. Translated, it gives CASSLDLGIYEQYF.